This T cell receptor beta chain was recorded in a study of molecular identifiers for immune sequencing clone quantification. General observations from the study: Jurkat TCR RNA that was spiked in from one cell was reportedly detectable among some 970,000 naive cells. Clones exceeding 20 RNA copies carried over 99% of effector molecules but under 1% of naive-cell molecules.

The CDR3 is 13 amino acids. CDR1 MGHDK and CDR2 SYGVNS come from the germline V gene. Trimming removed 10 bases from V and 10 bases from J; junction bases left unmatched: 8. This clonotype was recorded a few times. The antigen is undetermined. Researchers sorted naive CD8 T cells as cells that were CD8+CD4-CCR7+CD45RA+. Bulk TCR library preparation followed previously described methods with listed TCR primers. In TCRdb, the PCR reads were re-called with MiXCR into one record per CDR3 protein. Altogether about 640,000 distinct CDR3 sequences are present, just under 20% being singletons, with the ten largest covering roughly 0.9%.

The source is a human donor in good health. Some libraries in this study had Jurkat cell RNA spiked in. The chain is built from TRBV25-1 and TRBJ1-6; 9 positions agree with TRBD1. Sequencing was carried out using naive CD8+ T cells from blood, with Jurkat cell RNA spiked in. Subset here: FACS-sorted CD8+CD4-CCR7+CD45RA+ naive T cells. CDR3 sequence: CANRDRAGSPLHF. DNA of the CDR3: TGTGCCAACAGGGACAGGGCGGGCTCACCCCTCCACTTT. The full variable domain, completed using reference TRBV25-1 and TRBJ1-6, is EADIYQTPRYLVIGTGKKITLECSQTMGHDKMYWYQQDPGMELHLIHYSYGVNSTEKGDLSSESTVSRIRTEHFPLTLESARPSHTSQYLCANRDRAGSPLHFGNGTRLTVT.